The TCR beta chain under discussion was sequenced for a study of T cell responses to AZD1222 COVID-19 vaccine. CDR3 length: 17 residues. With 7 bases clipped from V and 2 bases from J, the junction kept 10 bases outside the gene matches. Germline CDR1 LNHDA, CDR2 SQIVND (reference sequence). Some clones are missing from TCRdb's copy, which holds only in-frame ones; the method was immunoSEQ multiplex PCR. The sample has over 100,000 clones; around 85% are singletons. General observations from the study: Clonal diversity was possibly underestimated, and the donors were mostly white British, with more females. The breadth and depth of Spike-specific TCRs increased once two AZD1222 doses had been given. Repertoire sampling occurred only after the peak T cell response.

About this clone: The antigen is undetermined.

The receptor's source is an adult who received the MenACWY meningococcal vaccine as a control. V gene TRBV19 combines with J gene TRBJ1-5; 11 nucleotides agree with TRBD1. The starting material was peripheral blood, obtained 28 days after the second dose of the MenACWY control vaccine. The DNA of the CDR3 is TGTGCCAGTAAATACGGACAGGGGGCTGGAGGCAATCAGCCCCAGCATTTT. Residues: CASKYGQGAGGNQPQHF.